This TCR beta chain was found in a study of blood T cell repertoires in COVID-19. Germline assignment: CDR1 SNHLY and CDR2 FYNNEI. This CDR3 has 16 amino acids. V was pared by 4 bases and J by 5 bases, with 10 bases of the junction left unmatched. TCRdb's copy holds only in-frame clones and misses some; the assay was immunoSEQ multiplex PCR. The sample carries roughly 100,000 clones, around 86% recorded once. The specimen sequenced was peripheral blood. This sequence originates from an elderly man with acute or convalescent COVID-19. V and J are TRBV2 and TRBJ2-5; the match to TRBD2 covers 10 bases. In DNA form, the CDR3 reads TGTGCCAGCAGTGGGGGGAGCGGGAGGGCCCAGGAGACCCAGTACTTC. This gives the protein CASSGGSGRAQETQYF.